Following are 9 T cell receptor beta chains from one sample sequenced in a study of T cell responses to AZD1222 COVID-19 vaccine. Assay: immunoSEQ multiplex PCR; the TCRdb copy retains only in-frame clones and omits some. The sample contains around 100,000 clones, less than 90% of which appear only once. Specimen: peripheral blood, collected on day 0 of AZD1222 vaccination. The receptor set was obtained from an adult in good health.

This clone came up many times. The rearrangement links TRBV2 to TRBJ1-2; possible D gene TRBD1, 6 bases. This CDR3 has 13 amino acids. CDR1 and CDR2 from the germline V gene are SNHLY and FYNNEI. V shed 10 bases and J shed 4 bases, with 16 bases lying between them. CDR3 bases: TGTGCCATCGCGAGTAGGGGGGCCTATGGCTACACCTTC. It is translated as CAIASRGAYGYTF.

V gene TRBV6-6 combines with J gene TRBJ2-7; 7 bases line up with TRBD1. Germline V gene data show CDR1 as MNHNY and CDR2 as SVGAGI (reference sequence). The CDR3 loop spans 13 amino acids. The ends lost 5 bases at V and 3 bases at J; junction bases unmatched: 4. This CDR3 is CASSRDSFYEQYF. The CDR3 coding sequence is TGTGCCAGCAGTAGGGACAGCTTCTACGAGCAGTACTTC.

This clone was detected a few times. CDR3 amino acids: CASSRDQETQYF. In DNA form, the CDR3 reads TGTGCCAGCTCACGCGACCAAGAGACCCAGTACTTC. J is TRBJ2-5 and V is TRBV18; D unresolved. This CDR3 is built from 12 residues. Germline loops: CDR1 KGHSH, CDR2 LQKENI. Trimming removed 4 bases from V and 0 bases from J, with 3 bases in between.

The DNA of the CDR3 is TGTGCCAGCAGCTTAGGCGGGAGAGGAGAGCAGTACTTC. The encoded protein is CASSLGGRGEQYF. This rearrangement joins TRBV7-9 to TRBJ2-7; 7 nucleotides line up with TRBD2. Germline V CDR1 and CDR2: SEHNR, FQNEAQ (reference sequence). The ends lost 1 base at V and 7 bases at J; junction bases unmatched: 4. The CDR3 spans 13 residues.

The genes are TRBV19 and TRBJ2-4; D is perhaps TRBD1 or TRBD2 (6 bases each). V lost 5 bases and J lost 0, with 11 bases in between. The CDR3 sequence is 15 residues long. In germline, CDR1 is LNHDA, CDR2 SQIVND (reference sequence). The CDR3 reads CASSEGGLAKNIQYF. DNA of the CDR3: TGTGCCAGTAGTGAGGGGGGTCTAGCCAAAAACATTCAGTACTTC.

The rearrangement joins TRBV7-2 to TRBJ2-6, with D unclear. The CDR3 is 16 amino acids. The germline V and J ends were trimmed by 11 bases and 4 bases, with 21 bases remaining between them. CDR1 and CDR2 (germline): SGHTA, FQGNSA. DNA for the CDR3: TGTGCCTCCGGCGCCCGCGAAGGCCCCGGGGCCAACGTCCTGACTTTC. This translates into CASGAREGPGANVLTF.

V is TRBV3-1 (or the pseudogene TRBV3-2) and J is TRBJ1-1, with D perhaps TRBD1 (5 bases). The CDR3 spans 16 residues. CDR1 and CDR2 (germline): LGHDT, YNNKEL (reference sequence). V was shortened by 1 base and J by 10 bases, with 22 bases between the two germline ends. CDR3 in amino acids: CASSQVARGRGLGAFF. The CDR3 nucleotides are TGTGCCAGCAGCCAAGTAGCTAGGGGCCGGGGCCTGGGAGCTTTCTTT.

CDR3 in amino acids: CSVSDRGITGELFF. The CDR3 nucleotides are TGCAGCGTTTCGGACAGGGGGATCACCGGGGAGCTGTTTTTT. The gene calls are TRBV29-1 and TRBJ2-2, with 10 bases matching TRBD1. The length of the CDR3 is 14 residues. CDR1 is SQVTM, CDR2 ANQGSEA, per germline. Unmatched junction bases numbered 4, after V lost 5 bases and J lost 4 bases.

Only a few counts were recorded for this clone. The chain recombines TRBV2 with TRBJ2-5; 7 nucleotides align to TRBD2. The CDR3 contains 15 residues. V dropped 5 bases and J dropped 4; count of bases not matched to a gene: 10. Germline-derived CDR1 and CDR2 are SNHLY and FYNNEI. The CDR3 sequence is CASSPAWGRAETQYF. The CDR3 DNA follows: TGTGCCAGCAGTCCTGCTTGGGGGAGGGCAGAGACCCAGTACTTC.